This TCR beta chain comes out of a study of OX40 agonist ivuxolimab in advanced cancers. On the study more broadly: Participants averaged approximately 60 years of age (range 23 to 79) and were 75% to 90% male. General study points: Patients with a partial response at 0.1-3.0 mg/kg had among the lowest clonal expansion. On average, CD8+ T cells had more expanded clones than CD4+.

For this clone: What it recognizes is unknown.

This CDR3 is 15 amino acids long. From germline, CDR1 is SGHVS and CDR2 FNYEAQ. V shed 4 bases and J shed 4 bases, with 15 bases lying between them. The assay was immunoSEQ multiplex PCR, and TCRdb's table has in-frame clones only and misses some. The sample contains 25,000 to 30,000 clones, around 79% of which appear only once. The sequence came from an adult with an advanced solid tumor such as melanoma, head and neck, liver or kidney cancer. This sample comprised CD4+ or CD8+ T cells sorted from blood, obtained in a trial of the OX40 agonist ivuxolimab. The chain employs TRBV7-6 and TRBJ2-3, with D tentatively TRBD2 (6 bases). The CDR3 DNA reads TGTGCCAGCAGCTGGGCCGGGAGCGGCGCAGATACGCAGTATTTT. Its translation: CASSWAGSGADTQYF. Based on the CDR3 plus reference TRBV7-6 and TRBJ2-3, the full variable domain is GAGVSQSPRYKVTKRGQDVALRCDPISGHVSLYWYRQALGQGPEFLTYFNYEAQQDKSGLPNDRFSAERPEGSISTLTIQRTEQRDSAMYRCASSWAGSGADTQYFGPGTRLTVL.